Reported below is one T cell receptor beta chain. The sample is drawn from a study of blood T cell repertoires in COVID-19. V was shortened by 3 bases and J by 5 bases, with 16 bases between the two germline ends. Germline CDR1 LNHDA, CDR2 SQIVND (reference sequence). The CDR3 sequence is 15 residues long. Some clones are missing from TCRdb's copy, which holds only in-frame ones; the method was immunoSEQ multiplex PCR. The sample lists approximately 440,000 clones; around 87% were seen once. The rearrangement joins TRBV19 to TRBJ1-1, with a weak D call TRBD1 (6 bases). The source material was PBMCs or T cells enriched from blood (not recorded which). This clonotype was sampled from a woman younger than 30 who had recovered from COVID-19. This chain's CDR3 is CASSMASRTGTEAFF. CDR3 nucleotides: TGTGCCAGTAGTATGGCCAGCAGAACAGGGACTGAAGCTTTCTTT. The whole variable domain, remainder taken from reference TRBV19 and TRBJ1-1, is DGGITQSPKYLFRKEGQNVTLSCEQNLNHDAMYWYRQDPGQGLRLIYYSQIVNDFQKGDIAEGYSVSREKKESFPLTVTSAQKNPTAFYLCASSMASRTGTEAFFGQGTRLTVV.